A single sample is the source of the 17 T cell receptor beta chains below, sequenced in a study of blood T cell repertoires in COVID-19. Method: immunoSEQ multiplex PCR; TCRdb's copy keeps in-frame clones and lacks some. Of roughly 120,000 clones listed, 87% are singletons. Sequencing used peripheral blood. The receptors come from a human donor in a cohort sampled during active COVID-19.

The V call is TRBV10-3, the J call TRBJ1-1; 7 nucleotides line up with TRBD1. Germline V CDR1 and CDR2: ENHRY, SYGVKD. Trimming at V came to 5 bases and at J to 4 bases, leaving 10 bases not matched to a gene. This CDR3 comprises 15 residues. As DNA, the CDR3 is TGTGCCATCAGTAGCGGATCCAGGGGGGCCACTGAAGCTTTCTTT. Its protein product is CAISSGSRGATEAFF.

The chain combines TRBV5-5 with TRBJ2-1, with 9 bases fitting TRBD2. CDR1 and CDR2 from the germline V gene are SGHKS and YYEKEE (reference sequence). V trimming: 7 bases; J trimming: 3 bases; junction bases outside the gene matches: 5. The CDR3 has 14 amino acids. The chain's CDR3 is CASQRGADYNEQFF. Written as DNA, the CDR3 is TGTGCCAGCCAGCGGGGGGCCGACTACAATGAGCAGTTCTTC. The variable domain in full, with the rest retrieved from reference TRBV5-5 and TRBJ2-1, is DAGVTQSPTHLIKTRGQQVTLRCSPISGHKSVSWYQQVLGQGPQFIFQYYEKEERGRGNFPDRFSARQFPNYSSELNVNALLLGDSALYLCASQRGADYNEQFFGPGTRLTVL.

This rearrangement joins TRBV18 to TRBJ2-5, with D perhaps TRBD2 (5 bases). With 4 bases removed from V and 4 bases from J, the gap between germline ends came to 10 bases. The CDR3 consists of 13 residues. Per germline, CDR1 KGHSH and CDR2 LQKENI. This CDR3 reads CASSLSGGETQYF. The CDR3 nucleotides are TGTGCCAGCTCACTTTCCGGAGGAGAGACCCAGTACTTC.

CDR3 DNA: TGTGCCAGCACCCGGAGGACAGGAGACTACGAGCAGTACTTC. This sequence encodes CASTRRTGDYEQYF. This chain joins TRBV2 and TRBJ2-7; 7 nucleotides agree with TRBD1. Trimming took 7 bases from V and 3 from J; bases not matched to a gene: 9. The CDR3 spans 14 residues. Germline V gene data show CDR1 as SNHLY and CDR2 as FYNNEI.

The chain links TRBV6-1 to TRBJ2-7, with D possibly TRBD2 on 5 matching bases. The CDR3 is made up of 14 amino acids. Germline V CDR1 and CDR2: MNHNS, SASEGT. Trimming shortened V by 0 bases and J by 5 bases, and 11 bases separated the two germline ends. The CDR3 DNA is TGTGCCAGCAGTGAAGCGTTCTTCGGGGACGAGCAGTACTTC. As protein: CASSEAFFGDEQYF.

This clone occurred a few times. V usage is TRBV19 and J usage is TRBJ1-1; TRBD1 agrees at 7 bases. Trimming took 3 bases from V and 7 from J; bases not matched to a gene: 17. Germline values: CDR1 LNHDA, CDR2 SQIVND (reference sequence). CDR3 length: 17 residues. CDR3 in amino acids: CASSIKGTAFLTFEAFF. The CDR3 DNA sequence: TGTGCCAGTAGTATTAAAGGGACAGCCTTCCTCACTTTTGAAGCTTTCTTT.

This clone was counted a single time. The rearrangement links TRBV19 to TRBJ1-1, with D uncertain. V lost 3 bases, J lost 6 bases, and 11 bases lay in between. This CDR3 is 13 amino acids long. Germline values: CDR1 LNHDA, CDR2 SQIVND (reference sequence). The CDR3: CASSISKAPEAFF. CDR3 nucleotides: TGTGCCAGTAGTATCTCTAAAGCCCCTGAAGCTTTCTTT.

The gene calls are TRBV18 and TRBJ1-1; no definite D call. Trimming removed 2 bases from V and 5 bases from J, with 9 bases in between. CDR3 length: 13 amino acids. The germline gives CDR1 KGHSH, CDR2 LQKENI. CDR3 nucleotides: TGTGCCAGCTCACCATCGCCGGGAACTGAAGCTTTCTTT. It encodes CASSPSPGTEAFF. The full variable domain, rest sourced from reference TRBV18 and TRBJ1-1, is NAGVMQNPRHLVRRRGQEARLRCSPMKGHSHVYWYRQLPEEGLKFMVYLQKENIIDESGMPKERFSAEFPKEGPSILRIQQVVRGDSAAYFCASSPSPGTEAFFGQGTRLTVV.

The rearrangement links TRBV9 to TRBJ1-1; the D is unclear. Germline V gives CDR1 SGDLS, CDR2 YYNGEE. V shed 3 bases and J shed 5 bases, with 14 bases lying between them. This CDR3 is 14 amino acids long. CDR3 loop: CASSATGEVTEAFF. CDR3 nucleotides: TGTGCCAGCAGCGCGACCGGCGAGGTGACTGAAGCTTTCTTT.

The chain has TRBV5-1 and TRBJ2-7, with 7 nucleotides matching TRBD1. The germline V gene encodes CDR1 SGHRS and CDR2 YFSETQ. V shed 1 base and J 2 bases; nucleotides not matched to a gene: 3. The CDR3 contains 14 residues. The DNA for the CDR3 is TGCGCCAGCAGCTTGTCCGGACAGGCCTACGAGCAGTACTTC. Translating gives CASSLSGQAYEQYF.

V and J are TRBV7-9 and TRBJ1-4; weak D call: TRBD1 (6 bases). CDR3 size: 13 residues. V lost 3 bases and J 10 bases, leaving 12 bases between the germline ends. Germline V lookup: CDR1 SEHNR, CDR2 FQNEAQ (reference sequence). CDR3 loop: CASSFSNRAKLFF. The CDR3 DNA is TGTGCCAGCAGCTTCTCAAACAGGGCAAAACTGTTTTTT.

This chain joins TRBV28 and TRBJ2-7, with 7 bases identical to TRBD2. The germline V gene has CDR1 MDHEN and CDR2 SYDVKM. The CDR3 consists of 15 residues. V gave up 5 bases and J gave up 3 bases; unmatched junction bases: 10. Here the CDR3 DNA reads TGTGCCAGCAGTGCCCCTGGACTAGAAAGCTACGAGCAGTACTTC. The encoded protein is CASSAPGLESYEQYF. Drawing the rest from reference TRBV28 and TRBJ2-7, the complete variable domain is DVKVTQSSRYLVKRTGEKVFLECVQDMDHENMFWYRQDPGLGLRLIYFSYDVKMKEKGDIPEGYSVSREKKERFSLILESASTNQTSMYLCASSAPGLESYEQYFGPGTRLTVT.

V usage is TRBV7-8 and J usage is TRBJ2-5; D perhaps matches TRBD2 (5 bases). Trimming left V 4 bases short and J 14 bases short, with 17 bases between. The CDR3 sequence is 12 residues long. Germline lookup yields CDR1 SGHVS and CDR2 FQNEAQ. The CDR3 region has the DNA TGTGCCAGCAGCTCCTCGGGATTTATCGGTTACTTC. This gives the protein CASSSSGFIGYF.

The genes are TRBV7-3 and TRBJ2-5; 7 bases line up with TRBD1. This CDR3 region has 15 residues. Germline CDR1 is SGHTA and CDR2 is FQGTGA. The trim removed 5 bases at V and 5 bases at J, leaving 11 bases unmatched. This chain's CDR3 is CASSPNPTGWETQYF. The CDR3 nucleotides are TGTGCCAGCAGCCCGAACCCGACAGGGTGGGAGACCCAGTACTTC.

The rearrangement uses TRBV24-1 and TRBJ2-1; no firm D call. The V end lost 5 bases, the J end lost 6 bases, and 13 bases lay between the germline ends. The CDR3 sequence is 14 residues long. Germline V lookup: CDR1 KGHDR, CDR2 SFDVKD. The CDR3 bases are TGTGCCACCAGTGTTAGTCTAGTCCCCAATGAGCAGTTCTTC. Its translation: CATSVSLVPNEQFF.

The chain links TRBV6-5 to TRBJ2-4; 7 bases agree with TRBD1. Germline values: CDR1 MNHEY, CDR2 SVGAGI. V lost 6 bases and J lost 1; bases outside the gene matches: 3. This CDR3 region has 14 residues. The CDR3 DNA reads as TGTGCCAGCAGAACAGGGGTGGCCAAAAACATTCAGTACTTC. Protein: CASRTGVAKNIQYF.

The V call is TRBV18, the J call TRBJ1-1; TRBD1 agrees at 7 bases. The CDR3 runs to 14 residues. In germline, CDR1 is KGHSH, CDR2 LQKENI. The J segment lost 4 bases and the V segment lost 6 bases, leaving 8 bases of the junction unmatched. In DNA form, the CDR3 reads TGTGCCAGCTCGCCGACAGGGAAAGGCACTGAAGCTTTCTTT. It codes for CASSPTGKGTEAFF.